The clone carrying this T cell receptor beta chain turned up a few times. Its specificity is unknown. This sample stems from a study of CD4+ T cells in melanoma. Assay: immunoSEQ multiplex PCR; the TCRdb copy retains only in-frame clones and omits some. In the table there are roughly 120,000 clones, approximately 90% of which are singletons. CDR1 and CDR2 (germline): MNHNY, SVGAGI (reference sequence). Trimming pared 2 bases from V and 1 base from J, leaving 8 bases between. CDR3 length: 15 amino acids. General study findings and limits: Reportedly, melanoma neoantigen-specific CD4+ T cells showed varied differentiation states.

This receptor was taken from a human donor with melanoma. Sequencing was done on a sample of peripheral blood. V usage is TRBV6-6 and J usage is TRBJ2-2; tentative D call: TRBD1 (5 bases). CDR3 sequence (DNA): TGTGCCAGCAGTTACGGTCAGGGGAACACCGGGGAGCTGTTTTTT. Translating gives CASSYGQGNTGELFF.